A selection of T cell receptor beta chains follows, all from one sample in a study of cytomegalovirus exposure and HLA in healthy donors. The protocol was immunoSEQ multiplex PCR, while the TCRdb copy is restricted to in-frame clones and leaves out a portion. The table shows 65,000 to 70,000 clones, with 80% to 90% occurring only once. Source material: PBMCs. The receptors were gathered from a woman aged 25-40 years in good health and CMV-seropositive. Both conserved end residues are part of each CDR3. Each record gives: J gene, V gene, D gene, clone size, CDR3 protein, CDR3 DNA. The D gene is left open where the match is weak. Size is omitted from some rows. Given values are once, few, many or a class for expanded clones.

J gene: TRBJ2-4
V gene: TRBV2
D gene: -
clone size: -
CDR3 protein: CASSTITAKNIQYF
CDR3 DNA: TGTGCCAGCAGCACTATAACGGCCAAAAACATTCAGTACTTC

J gene: TRBJ1-2
V gene: TRBV30
D gene: TRBD1
clone size: -
CDR3 protein: CAWTGTAFYGYTF
CDR3 DNA: TGTGCCTGGACCGGGACAGCCTTTTATGGCTACACCTTC

J gene: TRBJ2-7
V gene: TRBV5-3
D gene: -
clone size: -
CDR3 protein: CARSLGRVSSYEQYF
CDR3 DNA: TGTGCCAGAAGCTTGGGGCGGGTTAGCTCCTACGAGCAGTACTTC

J gene: TRBJ2-1
V gene: TRBV27
D gene: TRBD2
clone size: once
CDR3 protein: CASSLIARLAGDNEQFF
CDR3 DNA: TGTGCCAGCAGTTTAATTGCTAGGTTAGCGGGGGACAATGAGCAGTTCTTC

J gene: TRBJ1-2
V gene: TRBV6-4
D gene: -
clone size: once
CDR3 protein: CASSDSQKPANYGYTF
CDR3 DNA: TGTGCCAGCAGTGACTCCCAGAAACCAGCTAACTATGGCTACACCTTC

J gene: TRBJ2-5
V gene: TRBV9
D gene: -
clone size: -
CDR3 protein: CASSGGISGPKETQYF
CDR3 DNA: TGTGCCAGCAGCGGGGGAATTAGCGGCCCCAAAGAGACCCAGTACTTC

J gene: TRBJ1-1
V gene: TRBV28
D gene: -
clone size: -
CDR3 protein: CASSLGGTMNTEAFF
CDR3 DNA: TGTGCCAGCAGTTTAGGGGGGACGATGAACACTGAAGCTTTCTTT

J gene: TRBJ1-5
V gene: TRBV19
D gene: -
clone size: few
CDR3 protein: CASSIRGIVSNQPQHF
CDR3 DNA: TGTGCCAGTAGTATTCGGGGGATCGTTAGCAATCAGCCCCAGCATTTT

J gene: TRBJ1-5
V gene: TRBV27
D gene: -
clone size: -
CDR3 protein: CASSYGGNQPQHF
CDR3 DNA: TGTGCCAGCAGTTACGGGGGGAATCAGCCCCAGCATTTT

J gene: TRBJ2-6
V gene: TRBV9
D gene: -
clone size: once
CDR3 protein: CASSVVISGANVLTF
CDR3 DNA: TGTGCCAGCAGCGTAGTAATCTCTGGGGCCAACGTCCTGACTTTC

J gene: TRBJ2-1
V gene: TRBV7-2
D gene: -
clone size: -
CDR3 protein: CASSYQFPRDEQFF
CDR3 DNA: TGTGCCAGCAGCTACCAATTTCCAAGAGATGAGCAGTTCTTC

J gene: TRBJ1-2
V gene: TRBV27
D gene: TRBD1
clone size: -
CDR3 protein: CASRPTGGRGYTF
CDR3 DNA: TGTGCCAGCAGACCGACAGGGGGCCGAGGCTACACCTTC

J gene: TRBJ2-1
V gene: TRBV18
D gene: TRBD2
clone size: -
CDR3 protein: CASSSQTSGSTSGQFF
CDR3 DNA: TGTGCCAGCTCATCCCAGACTAGCGGGAGTACCTCCGGGCAGTTCTTC

J gene: TRBJ1-5
V gene: TRBV5-8
D gene: -
clone size: -
CDR3 protein: CASSRTVYSNQPQHF
CDR3 DNA: TGTGCCAGCAGCAGGACAGTCTATAGCAATCAGCCCCAGCATTTT

J gene: TRBJ2-1
V gene: TRBV9
D gene: TRBD2
clone size: -
CDR3 protein: CASSAPISSGVYNEQFF
CDR3 DNA: TGTGCCAGCAGCGCACCGATCTCTAGCGGGGTTTACAATGAGCAGTTCTTC

J gene: TRBJ2-1
V gene: TRBV25-1
D gene: -
clone size: -
CDR3 protein: CASSDRARQFF
CDR3 DNA: TGTGCCAGCAGTGACCGCGCGCGGCAGTTCTTC

J gene: TRBJ1-2
V gene: TRBV4-1
D gene: TRBD1
clone size: -
CDR3 protein: CASSQVLTGGTNYGYTF
CDR3 DNA: TGCGCCAGCAGCCAAGTCTTGACAGGGGGGACAAACTATGGCTACACCTTC

J gene: TRBJ2-1
V gene: TRBV6-4
D gene: TRBD2
clone size: -
CDR3 protein: CASSDSGLPSGEQFF
CDR3 DNA: TGTGCCAGCAGTGACTCGGGACTACCCTCGGGGGAGCAGTTCTTC

J gene: TRBJ2-1
V gene: TRBV27
D gene: -
clone size: -
CDR3 protein: CASSLTGRKSSYNEQFF
CDR3 DNA: TGTGCCAGCAGTTTAACCGGGAGAAAGAGCTCCTACAATGAGCAGTTCTTC

J gene: TRBJ1-2
V gene: TRBV28
D gene: TRBD1
clone size: -
CDR3 protein: CASSPPGQGHGYTF
CDR3 DNA: TGTGCCAGCAGCCCTCCGGGACAGGGGCATGGCTACACCTTC

J gene: TRBJ2-7
V gene: TRBV27
D gene: -
clone size: -
CDR3 protein: CASSLYASPGYEQYF
CDR3 DNA: TGTGCCAGCAGTTTATATGCCAGTCCGGGTTACGAGCAGTACTTC

J gene: TRBJ2-5
V gene: TRBV18
D gene: -
clone size: -
CDR3 protein: CASSGGASETQYF
CDR3 DNA: TGTGCCAGCTCAGGGGGGGCTTCGGAGACCCAGTACTTC

J gene: TRBJ1-3
V gene: TRBV6-5
D gene: -
clone size: once
CDR3 protein: CASRRTEEVNTIYF
CDR3 DNA: TGTGCCAGCAGGAGGACAGAAGAAGTGAACACCATATATTTT

J gene: TRBJ2-7
V gene: TRBV21-1
D gene: -
clone size: -
CDR3 protein: CASSNRTGVVNYEQYF
CDR3 DNA: TGTGCCAGCAGCAATCGTACAGGGGTGGTGAACTACGAGCAGTACTTC

J gene: TRBJ2-6
V gene: TRBV25-1
D gene: TRBD1
clone size: -
CDR3 protein: CASSEWDSYSGANVLTF
CDR3 DNA: TGTGCCAGCAGCGAATGGGACAGTTACTCTGGGGCCAACGTCCTGACTTTC

J gene: TRBJ2-3
V gene: TRBV2
D gene: TRBD1
clone size: -
CDR3 protein: CASSQQGATDTQYF
CDR3 DNA: TGTGCCAGCAGTCAACAGGGGGCAACAGATACGCAGTATTTT

J gene: TRBJ1-6
V gene: TRBV5-6
D gene: -
clone size: -
CDR3 protein: CASSFSTDSSSPLHF
CDR3 DNA: TGTGCCAGCAGCTTTTCGACGGACTCAAGCTCACCCCTCCACTTT

J gene: TRBJ1-1
V gene: TRBV18
D gene: -
clone size: -
CDR3 protein: CASSPGGDTEAFF
CDR3 DNA: TGTGCCAGCTCACCCGGCGGGGACACTGAAGCTTTCTTT

J gene: TRBJ2-7
V gene: TRBV27
D gene: -
clone size: -
CDR3 protein: CASSFESFEQYF
CDR3 DNA: TGTGCCAGCAGTTTTGAGTCCTTCGAGCAGTACTTC

J gene: TRBJ2-2
V gene: TRBV15
D gene: -
clone size: -
CDR3 protein: CAISQGINTGELFF
CDR3 DNA: TGTGCCATTTCGCAGGGAATAAACACCGGGGAGCTGTTTTTT

J gene: TRBJ1-5
V gene: TRBV2
D gene: -
clone size: -
CDR3 protein: CASSDVWANQPQHF
CDR3 DNA: TGTGCCAGCAGTGATGTATGGGCCAATCAGCCCCAGCATTTT

J gene: TRBJ1-2
V gene: TRBV6-6
D gene: -
clone size: once
CDR3 protein: CASSSQIGYTF
CDR3 DNA: TGTGCCAGCAGTTCCCAAATTGGCTACACCTTC

J gene: TRBJ1-1
V gene: TRBV5-1
D gene: -
clone size: -
CDR3 protein: CASSLGALNTEAFF
CDR3 DNA: TGCGCCAGCAGCTTGGGGGCGCTGAACACTGAAGCTTTCTTT

J gene: TRBJ1-2
V gene: TRBV6-5
D gene: TRBD1
clone size: -
CDR3 protein: CASSYGAGGNYGYTF
CDR3 DNA: TGTGCCAGCAGTTATGGTGCAGGGGGCAACTATGGCTACACCTTC

J gene: TRBJ2-1
V gene: TRBV29-1
D gene: -
clone size: -
CDR3 protein: CSVDSIRESSGSYNEQFF
CDR3 DNA: TGCAGCGTTGATAGTATTAGAGAGAGTAGCGGTTCCTACAATGAGCAGTTCTTC

J gene: TRBJ2-3
V gene: TRBV7-8
D gene: TRBD2
clone size: -
CDR3 protein: CASSGLAGEWSTDTQYF
CDR3 DNA: TGTGCCAGCAGTGGACTAGCGGGAGAATGGAGCACAGATACGCAGTATTTT